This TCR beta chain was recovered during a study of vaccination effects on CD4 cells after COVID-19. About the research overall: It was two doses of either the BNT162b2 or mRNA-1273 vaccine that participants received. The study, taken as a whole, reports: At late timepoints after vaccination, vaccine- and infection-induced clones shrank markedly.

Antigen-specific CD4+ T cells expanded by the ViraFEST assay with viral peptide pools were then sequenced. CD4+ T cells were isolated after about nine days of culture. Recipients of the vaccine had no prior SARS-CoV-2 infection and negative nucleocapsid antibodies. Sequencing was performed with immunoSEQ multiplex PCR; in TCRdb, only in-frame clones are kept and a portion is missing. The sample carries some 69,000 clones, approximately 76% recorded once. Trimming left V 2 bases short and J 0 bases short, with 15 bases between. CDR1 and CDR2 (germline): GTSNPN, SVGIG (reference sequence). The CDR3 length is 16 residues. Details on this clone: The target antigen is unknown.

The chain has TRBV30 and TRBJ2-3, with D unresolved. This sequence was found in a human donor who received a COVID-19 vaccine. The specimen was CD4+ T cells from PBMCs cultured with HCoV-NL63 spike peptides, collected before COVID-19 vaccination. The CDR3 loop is CAWSQRAEKSTDTQYF. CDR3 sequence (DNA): TGTGCCTGGAGTCAAAGGGCGGAAAAGAGCACAGATACGCAGTATTTT.